This T cell receptor (beta chain) is drawn from a study of blood T cell repertoires in COVID-19. The overall study: Acute and convalescent COVID-19 samples came from the United States, Italy and Spain. T cells, B-cell-depleted T cells, or PBMCs provided the cDNA or gDNA that served as material.

Original processing methods: Cell counts per sample came from amplifying reference gene primers. Some clones are missing from TCRdb's copy, which holds only in-frame ones; the method was immunoSEQ multiplex PCR. The V and J calls and the clone size are those of that table, but D and trimming were determined from the DNA. The table shows roughly 170,000 clones, with just under 90% occurring only once. The CDR3 contains 17 residues. Germline loops: CDR1 SGHRS, CDR2 YFSETQ. V gave up 0 bases and J gave up 4 bases, with 16 bases separating them. This sequence joins TRBV5-1 and TRBJ1-4; the D gene is possibly TRBD1 (6 bases). Sequencing was done on a sample of peripheral blood. This TCR was recovered from a young woman who had recovered from COVID-19. As DNA, the CDR3 is TGCGCCAGCAGCTTGGCTTATCCACAGGGCCTTAATGAAAAACTGTTTTTT. It codes for CASSLAYPQGLNEKLFF.